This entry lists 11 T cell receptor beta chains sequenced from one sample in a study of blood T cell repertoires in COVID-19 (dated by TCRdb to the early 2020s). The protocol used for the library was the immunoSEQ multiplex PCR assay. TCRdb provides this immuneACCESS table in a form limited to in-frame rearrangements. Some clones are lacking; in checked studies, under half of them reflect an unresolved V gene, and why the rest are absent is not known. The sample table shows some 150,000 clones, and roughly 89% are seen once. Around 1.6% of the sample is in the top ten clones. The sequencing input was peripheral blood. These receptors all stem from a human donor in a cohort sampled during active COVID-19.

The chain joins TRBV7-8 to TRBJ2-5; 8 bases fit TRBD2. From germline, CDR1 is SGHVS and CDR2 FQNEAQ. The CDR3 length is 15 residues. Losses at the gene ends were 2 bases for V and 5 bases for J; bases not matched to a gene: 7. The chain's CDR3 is CASSLRSRGGETQYF. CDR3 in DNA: TGTGCCAGCAGCTTAAGATCCCGGGGGGGCGAGACCCAGTACTTC. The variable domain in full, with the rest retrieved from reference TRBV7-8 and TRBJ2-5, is GAGVSQSPRYKVAKRGQDVALRCDPISGHVSLFWYQQALGQGPEFLTYFQNEAQLDKSGLPSDRFFAERPEGSVSTLKIQRTQQEDSAVYLCASSLRSRGGETQYFGPGTRLLVL.

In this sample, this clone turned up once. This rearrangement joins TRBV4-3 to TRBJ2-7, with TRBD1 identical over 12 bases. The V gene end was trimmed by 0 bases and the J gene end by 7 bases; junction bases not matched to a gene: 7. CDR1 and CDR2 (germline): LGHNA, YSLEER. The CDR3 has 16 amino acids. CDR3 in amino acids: CASSQDYGTGGGEQYF. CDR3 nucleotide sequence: TGCGCCAGCAGCCAAGACTACGGGACAGGGGGCGGAGAGCAGTACTTC.

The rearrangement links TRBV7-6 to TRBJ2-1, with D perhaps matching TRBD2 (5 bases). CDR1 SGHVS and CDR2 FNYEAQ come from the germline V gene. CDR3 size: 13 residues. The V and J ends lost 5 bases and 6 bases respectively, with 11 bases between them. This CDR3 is CASSRMRANEQFF. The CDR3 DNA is TGTGCCAGCAGCCGCATGAGGGCCAATGAGCAGTTCTTC.

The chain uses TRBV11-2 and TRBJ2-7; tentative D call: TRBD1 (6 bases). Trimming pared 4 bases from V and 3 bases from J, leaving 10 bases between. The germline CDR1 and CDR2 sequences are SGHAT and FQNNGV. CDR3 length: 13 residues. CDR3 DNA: TGTGCCAGCAGCTGGGACACTGACTACGAGCAGTACTTC. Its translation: CASSWDTDYEQYF.

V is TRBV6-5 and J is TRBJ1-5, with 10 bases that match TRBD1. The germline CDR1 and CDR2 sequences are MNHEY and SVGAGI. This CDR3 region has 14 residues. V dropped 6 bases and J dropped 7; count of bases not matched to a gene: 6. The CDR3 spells CASSDRGLRQPQHF. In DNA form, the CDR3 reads TGTGCCAGCAGCGACAGGGGGCTCAGGCAGCCCCAGCATTTT.

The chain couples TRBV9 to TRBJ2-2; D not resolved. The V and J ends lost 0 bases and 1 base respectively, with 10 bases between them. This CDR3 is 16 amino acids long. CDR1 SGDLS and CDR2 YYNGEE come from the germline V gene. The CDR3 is CASSVVSRLNTGELFF. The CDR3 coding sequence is TGTGCCAGCAGCGTAGTGTCTAGGCTGAACACCGGGGAGCTGTTTTTT.

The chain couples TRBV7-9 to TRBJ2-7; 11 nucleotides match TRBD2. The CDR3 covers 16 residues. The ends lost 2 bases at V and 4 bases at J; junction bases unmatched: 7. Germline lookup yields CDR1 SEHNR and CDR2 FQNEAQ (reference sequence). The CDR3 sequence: CASSLSVGLAEYEQYF. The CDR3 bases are TGTGCCAGCAGCTTATCGGTGGGACTAGCGGAGTACGAGCAGTACTTC.

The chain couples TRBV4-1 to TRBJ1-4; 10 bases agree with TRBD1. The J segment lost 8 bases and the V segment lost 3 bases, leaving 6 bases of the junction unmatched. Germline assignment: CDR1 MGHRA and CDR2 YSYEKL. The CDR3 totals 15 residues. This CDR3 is CASSHRQGAEEKLFF. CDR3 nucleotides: TGCGCCAGCAGCCACCGACAGGGGGCAGAAGAAAAACTGTTTTTT.

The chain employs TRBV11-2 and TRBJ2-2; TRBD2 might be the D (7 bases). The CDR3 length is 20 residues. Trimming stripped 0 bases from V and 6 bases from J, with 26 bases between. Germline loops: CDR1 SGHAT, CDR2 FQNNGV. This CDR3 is CASSLDPYGGGVTNPGELFF. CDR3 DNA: TGTGCCAGCAGCTTAGATCCCTACGGCGGGGGCGTTACCAATCCCGGGGAGCTGTTTTTT.

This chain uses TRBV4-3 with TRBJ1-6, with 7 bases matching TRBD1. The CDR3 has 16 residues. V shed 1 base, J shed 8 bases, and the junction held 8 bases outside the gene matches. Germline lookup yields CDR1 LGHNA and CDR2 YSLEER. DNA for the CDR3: TGCGCCAGCAGCCAAGTGGCAGGGGGAGTTGATTCACCCCTCCACTTT. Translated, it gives CASSQVAGGVDSPLHF.

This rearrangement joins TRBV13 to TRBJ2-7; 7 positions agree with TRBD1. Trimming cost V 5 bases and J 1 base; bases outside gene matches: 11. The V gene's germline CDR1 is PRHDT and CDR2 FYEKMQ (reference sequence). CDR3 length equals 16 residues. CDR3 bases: TGTGCCAGCAGCCCTAGTGAGGGGACAGTTTCCTACGAGCAGTACTTC. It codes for CASSPSEGTVSYEQYF.